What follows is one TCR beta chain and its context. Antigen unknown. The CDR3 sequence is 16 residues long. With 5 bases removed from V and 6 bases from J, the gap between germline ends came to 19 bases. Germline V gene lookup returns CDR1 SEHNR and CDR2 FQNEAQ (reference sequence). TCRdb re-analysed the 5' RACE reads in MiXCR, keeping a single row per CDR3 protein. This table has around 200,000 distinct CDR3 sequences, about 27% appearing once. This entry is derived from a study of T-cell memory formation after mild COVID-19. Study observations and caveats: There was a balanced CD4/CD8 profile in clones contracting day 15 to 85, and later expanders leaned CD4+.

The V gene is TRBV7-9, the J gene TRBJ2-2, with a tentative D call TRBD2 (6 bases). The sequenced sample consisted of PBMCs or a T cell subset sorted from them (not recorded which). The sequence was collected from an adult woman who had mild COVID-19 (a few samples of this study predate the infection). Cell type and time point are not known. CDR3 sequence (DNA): TGTGCCAGCAGCCCCCCGGGGGTGAGGTCGGCCGGGGAGCTGTTTTTT. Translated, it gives CASSPPGVRSAGELFF.